What follows are 30 T cell receptor beta chains derived from one specimen sequenced in a study of early T cells in non-severe SARS-CoV-2 infection. TCRdb used MiXCR to reprocess the 5' RACE reads, holding one entry per CDR3 protein. The top ten hold about 4.8% of the sample, which has 76,000 or so distinct CDR3 sequences, around 11% seen once. The sequencing sample was made of whole blood. These receptors came from an adult who was a healthcare worker with PCR-confirmed SARS-CoV-2 infection or an uninfected control (not recorded which).

This clonotype was counted many times. The chain combines TRBV7-3 with TRBJ2-3, with 9 bases identical to TRBD2. This CDR3 contains 14 residues. V gave up 8 bases and J gave up 3 bases; unmatched junction bases: 6. CDR1 and CDR2 (germline): SGHTA, FQGTGA. The DNA of the CDR3 is TGTGCCAGCGGGCCTAGCGGGGAGACAGATACGCAGTATTTT. Translation: CASGPSGETDTQYF.

This clonotype has more than one count but fewer than ten. The rearrangement uses TRBV6-5 and TRBJ2-6; perhaps D is TRBD1 or TRBD2 (5 bases each). V was shortened by 2 bases and J by 2 bases, with 7 bases between the two germline ends. Per germline, CDR1 MNHEY and CDR2 SVGAGI. The CDR3 consists of 15 residues. The CDR3 here is CASSYGGTGANVLTF. In nucleotides, the CDR3 is TGTGCCAGCAGTTACGGGGGTACTGGGGCCAACGTCCTGACTTTC.

This clonotype was seen repeatedly, ten times or more. CDR3 DNA sequence: TGTGCCAGCAGCGAGGGACAGGGCGATAATGAAAAACTGTTTTTT. It yields the protein CASSEGQGDNEKLFF. The rearrangement uses TRBV9 and TRBJ1-4, with 9 bases lining up with TRBD1. CDR3 length: 15 amino acids. Trimming at V came to 3 bases and at J to 4 bases, leaving 4 bases not matched to a gene. Germline assignment: CDR1 SGDLS and CDR2 YYNGEE.

This chain connects TRBV5-6 to TRBJ2-3; D could derive from TRBD1 or TRBD2 (5 bases each). Germline V CDR1 and CDR2: SGHDT, YYEEEE. Trimming stripped 3 bases from V and 4 bases from J, with 9 bases between. The CDR3 runs 13 residues. The CDR3 DNA sequence: TGTGCCAGCAGCTCCGGGGCGCCAGATACGCAGTATTTT. This codes for CASSSGAPDTQYF.

This clonotype was seen at least ten times. The chain recombines TRBV9 with TRBJ2-1; D may match TRBD1 or TRBD2 (6 bases each). Trimming shortened V by 0 bases and J by 2 bases, and 9 bases separated the two germline ends. Germline V CDR1 and CDR2: SGDLS, YYNGEE. The CDR3 sequence is 15 residues long. The CDR3, as DNA: TGTGCCAGCAGCGTAGTCGGGGGCCCCTACAATGAGCAGTTCTTC. This sequence encodes CASSVVGGPYNEQFF.

The chain joins TRBV19 to TRBJ1-1; D is unclear. Trimming removed 4 bases from V and 2 bases from J, with 11 bases in between. The CDR3 is made up of 14 amino acids. Germline V gene data show CDR1 as LNHDA and CDR2 as SQIVND (reference sequence). The CDR3 coding sequence is TGTGCCAGTAGTACCCTGGGGAGTAACACTGAAGCTTTCTTT. The encoded protein is CASSTLGSNTEAFF.

The chain uses TRBV7-9 and TRBJ2-2; TRBD1 agrees at 8 bases. The CDR3 length is 14 residues. With 6 bases clipped from V and 4 bases from J, the junction kept 4 bases outside the gene matches. Germline CDR1 and CDR2: SEHNR and FQNEAQ (reference sequence). The CDR3 sequence is CASRGQAATGELFF. The CDR3 DNA reads as TGTGCCAGCAGGGGACAGGCGGCCACCGGGGAGCTGTTTTTT.

This clonotype was counted between two and nine times. The chain is built from TRBV18 and TRBJ1-1; possible D gene TRBD1, 6 bases. The V gene's germline CDR1 is KGHSH and CDR2 LQKENI. CDR3 length: 13 residues. V lost 11 bases and J lost 0, with 13 bases in between. The CDR3 DNA sequence: TGTGCCGGGGGGCAGGGAATGAACACTGAAGCTTTCTTT. Protein sequence: CAGGQGMNTEAFF.

This clonotype was seen at least ten times. This chain uses TRBV7-8 with TRBJ1-3; D remains unclear. Deletions cut 0 bases from V and 4 bases from J, with 7 bases between. Germline V gene lookup returns CDR1 SGHVS and CDR2 FQNEAQ. This CDR3 is built from 14 residues. In DNA, the CDR3 is TGTGCCAGCAGCTTAGCGGTCAGAGGAAACACCATATATTTT. Protein sequence: CASSLAVRGNTIYF.

Written as DNA, the CDR3 is TGCAGTGCTAGAGATCTTTTCGACAATGAGCAGTTCTTC. Its translation is CSARDLFDNEQFF. The chain carries TRBV20-1 and TRBJ2-1; no reliable D call. The V and J ends lost 0 bases and 5 bases respectively, with 8 bases between them. The CDR3 is 13 amino acids. Germline loops: CDR1 DFQATT, CDR2 SNEGSKA (reference sequence).

This clonotype was picked up many times. The chain carries TRBV21-1 and TRBJ1-2; TRBD1, the table's D call, was not compared with the DNA. TRBV21-1 is a recognized pseudogene. The CDR3 extends over 14 amino acids. CDR3 in DNA: TGTGCCAGCAGGACGAAGAGAGGGGGCGATGGCTACACCTTC. It specifies CASRTKRGGDGYTF.

In nucleotides, the CDR3 is TGTGCCAGCAGTTTTGTGAGAGAGACCCAGTACTTC. Translation gives CASSFVRETQYF. The chain is built from TRBV12-3 or TRBV12-4 and TRBJ2-5; no clear D. V lost 3 bases to trimming and J lost 4 bases, with 6 bases between them. This CDR3 is built from 12 residues.

This clonotype turned up a few times. J is TRBJ1-3 and V is TRBV6-5; TRBD1 matches 8 bases. Germline CDR1 and CDR2: MNHEY and SVGAGI. V lost 7 bases to trimming and J lost 0 bases; unmatched junction nucleotides: 5. The CDR3 has 15 residues. The CDR3 DNA is TGTGCCAGCACTCGGGACAGGACCTCTGGAAACACCATATATTTT. Its protein is CASTRDRTSGNTIYF.

This clonotype was seen only a few times. V usage is TRBV11-2 and J usage is TRBJ2-2; no clear D gene. The CDR3 is 15 amino acids. V was cut by 3 bases and J by 2 bases, with 10 bases left in between. Germline V lookup: CDR1 SGHAT, CDR2 FQNNGV. CDR3 in amino acids: CASSFTASNTGELFF. CDR3 nucleotide sequence: TGTGCCAGCAGCTTCACAGCGTCCAACACCGGGGAGCTGTTTTTT.

The chain has TRBV27 and TRBJ1-6; weak D call: TRBD1 (6 bases). The CDR3 is made up of 14 amino acids. The V end lost 7 bases, the J end lost 6 bases, and 13 bases lay between the germline ends. Germline lookup yields CDR1 MNHEY and CDR2 SMNVEV (reference sequence). CDR3 loop: CASTPPGANSPLHF. The CDR3 DNA reads as TGTGCCAGCACCCCGCCAGGGGCTAATTCACCCCTCCACTTT.

This clonotype was found a few times. The V call is TRBV5-1, the J call TRBJ2-2; 7 bases map to TRBD1. CDR1 SGHRS and CDR2 YFSETQ come from the germline V gene. The J segment lost 2 bases and the V segment lost 3 bases, leaving 7 bases of the junction unmatched. The CDR3 runs 16 residues. The CDR3 bases are TGCGCCAGCAGCTCCAAAGGACAGGTTAACACCGGGGAGCTGTTTTTT. Protein sequence: CASSSKGQVNTGELFF.

This clonotype was picked up a small number of times. The CDR3 DNA is TGTGCCAGTAGTATATCTTTAGCTAACTATGGCTACACCTTC. Protein product: CASSISLANYGYTF. The chain recombines TRBV19 with TRBJ1-2, with D uncertain. Trimming stripped 2 bases from V and 0 bases from J, with 7 bases between. The CDR3 is 14 amino acids. Germline lookup yields CDR1 LNHDA and CDR2 SQIVND (reference sequence).

Many counts were recorded for this clonotype. The V call is TRBV3-1, the J call TRBJ2-1; tentatively, D is TRBD1 or TRBD2 (5 bases each). Germline loops: CDR1 LGHDT, CDR2 YNNKEL (reference sequence). The CDR3 totals 15 residues. The V and J ends lost 3 bases and 2 bases respectively, with 11 bases between them. DNA for the CDR3: TGTGCCAGCAGCCAGCAGGGAGCCCCCTACAATGAGCAGTTCTTC. Its protein product is CASSQQGAPYNEQFF.

This sequence joins TRBV19 and TRBJ1-4; D is unresolved. V gave up 3 bases and J gave up 8 bases, with 10 bases separating them. Germline V gene lookup returns CDR1 LNHDA and CDR2 SQIVND (reference sequence). The CDR3 runs to 13 residues. The CDR3, as DNA: TGTGCCAGTAGTATCAACACTAGGGAAAAACTGTTTTTT. It codes for CASSINTREKLFF.

At least ten counts were recorded for this clonotype. The V gene is TRBV29-1, the J gene TRBJ2-5; 7 bases are shared with TRBD2. V lost 7 bases and J lost 5; bases outside the gene matches: 4. Germline V gives CDR1 SQVTM, CDR2 ANQGSEA. The CDR3 is 11 amino acids. CDR3 DNA: TGCAGCGCGGGGGGAGGGGAGACCCAGTACTTC. Protein product: CSAGGGETQYF.

This clonotype was recorded a few times. The chain recombines TRBV12-3 or TRBV12-4 with TRBJ2-3; D is perhaps TRBD1 (6 bases). CDR3 length: 14 amino acids. The V and J ends lost 6 bases and 6 bases respectively, with 16 bases between them. The CDR3 bases are TGTGCCAGCAGCATCATGGGGGCCTCGGATACGCAGTATTTT. Translating it yields CASSIMGASDTQYF.

This chain connects TRBV20-1 to TRBJ1-2, with 11 nucleotides matching TRBD1. The CDR3 has 15 residues. Germline V lookup: CDR1 DFQATT, CDR2 SNEGSKA (reference sequence). The ends lost 6 bases at V and 6 bases at J; junction bases unmatched: 12. CDR3 coding DNA: TGCAGTGCAACCGGGACAGGGGGACCCCGGGATGGCTACACCTTC. Translated: CSATGTGGPRDGYTF.

The chain employs TRBV7-9 and TRBJ1-2, with D unresolved. CDR1 is SEHNR and CDR2 is FQNEAQ in the germline V gene (reference sequence). V lost 2 bases to trimming and J lost 7 bases, with 8 bases between them. CDR3 length: 12 amino acids. The CDR3: CASSLPRVGYTF. The DNA of the CDR3 is TGTGCCAGCAGCTTACCAAGGGTTGGCTACACCTTC.

Many counts were recorded for this clonotype. CDR3 coding DNA: TGTGCCAGCAGTTTGAGGCTAGCGTCAGATACGCAGTATTTT. Protein product: CASSLRLASDTQYF. This sequence joins TRBV27 and TRBJ2-3; D is possibly TRBD2 (6 bases). Trimming took 3 bases from V and 4 from J, leaving 11 bases between them. Germline CDR1 reads MNHEY; CDR2 reads SMNVEV (reference sequence). This CDR3 is 14 amino acids long.

In this sample, this clonotype turned up many times. The V gene is TRBV6-2 or TRBV6-3, the J gene TRBJ2-2; tentatively, D is TRBD2 (5 bases). The germline gives CDR1 MNHEY, CDR2 SVGEGT. The CDR3 length is 14 residues. The V end lost 6 bases, the J end lost 4 bases, and 12 bases lay between the germline ends. CDR3 coding DNA: TGTGCCAGCAGATACATGGCGGGCACCGGGGAGCTGTTTTTT. This gives the protein CASRYMAGTGELFF.

The chain employs TRBV12-3 or TRBV12-4 and TRBJ2-3, with TRBD2 identical over 7 bases. Losses at the gene ends were 2 bases for V and 0 bases for J; bases not matched to a gene: 2. The CDR3 runs to 15 residues. CDR3 nucleotide sequence: TGTGCCAGCAGTTTAAGCGGGGTTAGCACAGATACGCAGTATTTT. Amino acids: CASSLSGVSTDTQYF.

Of note for this clonotype: A much bigger clone sits one base away, suggesting this may be a read error. The CDR3 sequence is CTSSPTSYYEQFF. DNA for the CDR3: TGCACCAGCAGTCCGACTAGCTACTATGAGCAGTTCTTC. This chain links TRBV4-1 with TRBJ2-1, with 7 positions matching TRBD2. Germline V gene lookup returns CDR1 MGHRA and CDR2 YSYEKL. The CDR3 consists of 13 residues.

Points on this clonotype: A much larger clonotype is one base distant, so this may be a read error. Since no conserved phenylalanine or tryptophan closes the CDR3, a read error is the likely cause. J is TRBJ1-5 and V is TRBV13; the D is unclear. V was shortened by 0 bases and J by 4 bases, with 4 bases between the two germline ends. Germline-derived CDR1 and CDR2 are PRHDT and FYEKMQ (reference sequence). The CDR3 length is 13 residues. DNA for the CDR3: TGTGCCAGCAGCTTAGGGTCGAATCAGCCCCAGCATCTT. Amino acids: CASSLGSNQPQHL.

This clonotype was observed a handful of times. This chain joins TRBV6-5 and TRBJ1-4; no firm D call. In germline, CDR1 is MNHEY, CDR2 SVGAGI. V was cut by 10 bases and J by 4 bases, with 19 bases left in between. The CDR3 extends over 15 amino acids. Here the CDR3 reads CATQKTDAFNEKLFF. The DNA for the CDR3 is TGTGCCACCCAAAAAACCGACGCCTTTAATGAAAAACTGTTTTTT.

This clonotype appeared many times. The chain is built from TRBV6-1 and TRBJ1-3; 7 bases line up with TRBD1. This CDR3 is built from 14 residues. Germline V gene sequence: CDR1 MNHNS, CDR2 SASEGT. The V and J ends lost 7 bases and 4 bases, in that order; junction bases with no gene match: 7. The CDR3 reads CASIRGDRGNTIYF. The DNA of the CDR3 is TGTGCCAGCATCAGGGGGGACCGCGGAAACACCATATATTTT.